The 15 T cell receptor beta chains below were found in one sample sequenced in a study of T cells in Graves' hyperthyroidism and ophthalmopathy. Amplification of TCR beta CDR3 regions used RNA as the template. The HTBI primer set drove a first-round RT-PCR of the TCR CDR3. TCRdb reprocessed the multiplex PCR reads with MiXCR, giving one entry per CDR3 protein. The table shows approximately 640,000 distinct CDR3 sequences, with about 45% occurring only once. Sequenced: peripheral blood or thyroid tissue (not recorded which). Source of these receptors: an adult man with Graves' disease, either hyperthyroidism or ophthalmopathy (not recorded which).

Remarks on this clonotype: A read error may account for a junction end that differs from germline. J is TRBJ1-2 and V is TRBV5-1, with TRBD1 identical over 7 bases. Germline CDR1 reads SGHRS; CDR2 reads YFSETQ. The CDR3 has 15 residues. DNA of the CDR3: TGTGCCAGCAGCAGCACCTATCAGGGGGATCTTGGCTACACCTTC. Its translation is CASSSTYQGDLGYTF.

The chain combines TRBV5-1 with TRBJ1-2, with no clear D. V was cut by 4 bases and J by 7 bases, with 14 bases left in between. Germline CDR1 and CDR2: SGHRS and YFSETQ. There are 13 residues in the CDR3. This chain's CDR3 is CASSTGLESGYTF. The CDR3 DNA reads TGCGCCAGCAGCACCGGACTTGAGAGTGGCTACACCTTC.

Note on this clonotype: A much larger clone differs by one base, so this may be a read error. CDR3 loop: CASSLESWGNTEAFF. Written as DNA, the CDR3 is TGTGCCAGCAGCTTAGAATCTTGGGGAAACACTGAAGCTTTCTTT. The V call is TRBV7-9, the J call TRBJ1-1; D not resolved. Germline V gives CDR1 SEHNR, CDR2 FQNEAQ (reference sequence). The CDR3 is 15 residues long. V was pared by 1 base and J by 2 bases, with 11 bases between.

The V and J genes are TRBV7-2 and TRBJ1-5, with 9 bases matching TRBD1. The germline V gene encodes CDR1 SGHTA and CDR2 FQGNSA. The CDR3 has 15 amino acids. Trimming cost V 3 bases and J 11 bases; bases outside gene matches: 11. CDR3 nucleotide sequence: TGTGCCAGCAGCTTCTTAGGGAGACAGGGGGAGACCCAGCATTTT. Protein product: CASSFLGRQGETQHF.

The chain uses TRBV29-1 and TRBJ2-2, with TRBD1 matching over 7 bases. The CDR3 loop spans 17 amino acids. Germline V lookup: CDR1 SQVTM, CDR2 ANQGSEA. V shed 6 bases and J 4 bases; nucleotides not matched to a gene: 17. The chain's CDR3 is CSVKEQGMTSSTGELFF. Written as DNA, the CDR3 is TGCAGCGTAAAAGAACAGGGGATGACCTCGAGCACCGGGGAGCTGTTTTTT.

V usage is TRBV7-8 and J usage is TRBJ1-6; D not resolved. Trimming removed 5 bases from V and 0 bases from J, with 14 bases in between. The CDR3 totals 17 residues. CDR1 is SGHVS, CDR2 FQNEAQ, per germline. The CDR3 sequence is CASSTPGSSSYNSPLHF. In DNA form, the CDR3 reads TGTGCCAGCAGCACCCCTGGCAGCAGCTCCTATAATTCACCCCTCCACTTT.

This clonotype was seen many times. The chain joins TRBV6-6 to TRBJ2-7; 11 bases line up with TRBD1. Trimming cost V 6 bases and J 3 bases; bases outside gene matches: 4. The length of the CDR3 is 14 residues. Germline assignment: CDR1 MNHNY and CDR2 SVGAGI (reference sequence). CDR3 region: CASRAGTGGYEQYF. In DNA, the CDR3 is TGTGCCAGCAGGGCCGGGACAGGGGGCTACGAGCAGTACTTC.

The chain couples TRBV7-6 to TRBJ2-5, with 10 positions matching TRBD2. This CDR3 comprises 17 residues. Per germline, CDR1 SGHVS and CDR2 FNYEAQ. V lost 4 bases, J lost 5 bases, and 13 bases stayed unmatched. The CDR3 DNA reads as TGTGCCAGCAGCTCAGCTAGCGGGGGCCTTGGAGGCGAGACCCAGTACTTC. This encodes CASSSASGGLGGETQYF.

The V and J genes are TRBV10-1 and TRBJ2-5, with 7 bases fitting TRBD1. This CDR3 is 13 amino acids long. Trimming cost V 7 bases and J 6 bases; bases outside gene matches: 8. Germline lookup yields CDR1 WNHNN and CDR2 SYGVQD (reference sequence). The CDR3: CASKSGQRQTQYF. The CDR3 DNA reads TGCGCCAGCAAGTCGGGACAGAGGCAGACCCAGTACTTC.

The CDR3 DNA reads as TGTGCCATCAGTGGGACTAGCGGGGGATGGAATTCACCCCTCCACTTT. Protein product: CAISGTSGGWNSPLHF. The V gene is TRBV10-3, the J gene TRBJ1-6; D might be TRBD1 (5 bases). This CDR3 spans 16 amino acids. The germline V gene has CDR1 ENHRY and CDR2 SYGVKD. Between the trimmed V and J ends, which lost 4 bases and 7 bases, there was a span of 17 bases.

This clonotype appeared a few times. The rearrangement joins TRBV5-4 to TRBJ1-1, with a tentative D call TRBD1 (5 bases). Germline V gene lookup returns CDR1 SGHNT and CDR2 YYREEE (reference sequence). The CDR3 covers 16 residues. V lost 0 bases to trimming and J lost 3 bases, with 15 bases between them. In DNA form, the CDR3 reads TGTGCCAGCAGCTTGGCAGGATCAGGGCTGGACACTGAAGCTTTCTTT. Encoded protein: CASSLAGSGLDTEAFF.

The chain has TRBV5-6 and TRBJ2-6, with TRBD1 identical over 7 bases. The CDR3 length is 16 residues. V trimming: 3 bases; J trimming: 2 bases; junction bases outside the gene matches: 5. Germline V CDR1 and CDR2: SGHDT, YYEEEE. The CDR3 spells CASSSLTGPGANVLTF. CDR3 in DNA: TGTGCCAGCAGCTCACTGACAGGGCCTGGGGCCAACGTCCTGACTTTC.

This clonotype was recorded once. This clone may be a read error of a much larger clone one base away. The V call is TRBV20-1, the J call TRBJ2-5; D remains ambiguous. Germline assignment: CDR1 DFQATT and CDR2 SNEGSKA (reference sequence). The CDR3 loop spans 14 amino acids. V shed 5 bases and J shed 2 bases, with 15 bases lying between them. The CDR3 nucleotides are TGCAGTGCTGGAACAGCCCTGACGCAAGAGACCCAGTACTTC. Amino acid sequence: CSAGTALTQETQYF.

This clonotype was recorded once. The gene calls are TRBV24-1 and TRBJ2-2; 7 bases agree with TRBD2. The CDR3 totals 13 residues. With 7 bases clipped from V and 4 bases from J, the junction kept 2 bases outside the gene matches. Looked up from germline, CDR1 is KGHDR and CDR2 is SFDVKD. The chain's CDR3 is CATSGRSTGELFF. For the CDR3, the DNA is TGTGCCACCAGCGGGAGGTCCACCGGGGAGCTGTTTTTT.

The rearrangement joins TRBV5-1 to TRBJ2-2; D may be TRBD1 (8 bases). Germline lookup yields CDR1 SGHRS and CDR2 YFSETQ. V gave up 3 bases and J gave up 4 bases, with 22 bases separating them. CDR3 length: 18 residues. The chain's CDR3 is CASSSYYNRGGSTGELFF. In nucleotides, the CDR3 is TGCGCCAGCAGCTCCTACTACAACAGGGGGGGGAGCACCGGGGAGCTGTTTTTT.